The 27 T cell receptor beta chains below all came from one sample that was sequenced in a study of blood T cell repertoires in COVID-19. Produced via immunoSEQ multiplex PCR; TCRdb's table is partial and in-frame only. The table has 75,000 to 90,000 clones, around 90% seen once. Source material: peripheral blood. The receptor source for this set is an elderly man with active or convalescent COVID-19.

V usage is TRBV6-5 and J usage is TRBJ2-7, with 7 bases matching TRBD2. J was trimmed by 1 base and V by 6 bases; bases with no gene match: 6. The CDR3 is 14 residues long. The germline CDR1 and CDR2 sequences are MNHEY and SVGAGI. The CDR3 loop is CASRRSGPSYEQYV. Here the CDR3 DNA reads TGTGCCAGCAGACGTAGCGGGCCGTCCTACGAGCAGTACGTC.

This rearrangement joins TRBV24-1 to TRBJ2-1; the D is unclear. V shed 10 bases and J shed 4 bases, with 19 bases lying between them. The CDR3 has 15 residues. CDR1 is KGHDR and CDR2 is SFDVKD in the germline V gene. Here the CDR3 reads CATQLGSPTYNEQFF. In DNA form, the CDR3 reads TGTGCCACTCAGCTAGGTTCCCCTACATACAATGAGCAGTTCTTC.

V usage is TRBV10-1 and J usage is TRBJ2-5, with 7 bases identical to TRBD1. This CDR3 region has 15 residues. Germline V CDR1 and CDR2: WNHNN, SYGVQD (reference sequence). J gave up 10 bases and V 4 bases, and 15 bases lay outside the gene matches. CDR3 loop: CASSARTGRDSHQYF. The CDR3 nucleotides read TGCGCCAGCAGTGCTAGGACGGGAAGGGACAGTCACCAGTACTTC.

CDR3 sequence reads: CATSDRDRGPNQPQHF. For the CDR3, the DNA is TGTGCCACCAGTGACCGAGACAGGGGACCCAATCAGCCCCAGCATTTT. V usage is TRBV24-1 and J usage is TRBJ1-5, with 8 bases aligning to TRBD1. V lost 4 bases and J lost 3; bases outside the gene matches: 7. The germline V gene has CDR1 KGHDR and CDR2 SFDVKD. CDR3 length equals 16 residues.

The V and J genes are TRBV11-2 and TRBJ2-1; D is perhaps TRBD2 (6 bases). The CDR3 is made up of 15 amino acids. Trimming left V 5 bases short and J 0 bases short, with 11 bases between. Looked up from germline, CDR1 is SGHAT and CDR2 is FQNNGV. The CDR3, as DNA: TGTGCCAGCAGCCCCCTCGGGGGCTCCTACAATGAGCAGTTCTTC. Amino acids: CASSPLGGSYNEQFF.

The rearrangement links TRBV6-5 to TRBJ1-1; no clear D gene. Germline V lookup: CDR1 MNHEY, CDR2 SVGAGI. The CDR3 contains 15 residues. Trimming removed 8 bases from V and 1 base from J, with 17 bases in between. The CDR3 bases are TGTGCCAGCTTACCGAGGAGGCACCCGAACACTGAAGCTTTCTTT. Its protein product is CASLPRRHPNTEAFF.

This chain joins TRBV5-1 and TRBJ2-3, with TRBD1 matching 7 bases. Germline V gene sequence: CDR1 SGHRS, CDR2 YFSETQ. CDR3 length: 15 amino acids. After removal of 1 base from V and 5 bases from J, the junction contained 7 bases not matched to a gene. CDR3 sequence reads: CASSLLQGPRDTQYF. The CDR3 bases are TGCGCCAGCAGCTTGTTACAGGGGCCGCGAGATACGCAGTATTTT.

This chain uses TRBV11-2 with TRBJ1-2; the match to TRBD1 covers 7 bases. CDR1 SGHAT and CDR2 FQNNGV come from the germline V gene. The length of the CDR3 is 16 residues. Losses at the gene ends were 0 bases for V and 2 bases for J; bases not matched to a gene: 6. The CDR3 DNA sequence: TGTGCCAGCAGCTTAGATCGACAGGGATTCAACTATGGCTACACCTTC. Amino acids: CASSLDRQGFNYGYTF.

The chain combines TRBV18 with TRBJ2-7, with 7 bases fitting TRBD1. Losses at the gene ends were 3 bases for V and 4 bases for J; bases not matched to a gene: 3. Germline V CDR1 and CDR2: KGHSH, LQKENI. The CDR3 has 13 amino acids. CDR3 DNA sequence: TGTGCCAGCTCACCTTCGACAGGGTACGAGCAGTACGTC. Translation: CASSPSTGYEQYV.

This clone was recorded once. V usage is TRBV28 and J usage is TRBJ2-1; D remains ambiguous. From germline, CDR1 is MDHEN and CDR2 SYDVKM. V lost 3 bases and J lost 11, with 8 bases in between. The CDR3 has 11 amino acids. CDR3 sequence (DNA): TGTGCCAGCAGTTTTTTGAAGCAGCAGTTCTTC. Translated, it gives CASSFLKQQFF.

The V and J genes are TRBV5-1 and TRBJ2-1, with 7 bases fitting TRBD1. The germline CDR1 and CDR2 sequences are SGHRS and YFSETQ. The CDR3 is 15 amino acids. V dropped 2 bases and J dropped 5; count of bases not matched to a gene: 7. The CDR3 sequence is CASSLEGAWDNEQFF. The CDR3 nucleotides read TGCGCCAGCAGCTTAGAGGGGGCATGGGACAATGAGCAGTTCTTC.

The chain is built from TRBV6-1 and TRBJ1-5; 9 bases agree with TRBD1. The germline CDR1 and CDR2 sequences are MNHNS and SASEGT. This CDR3 spans 17 amino acids. V dropped 8 bases and J dropped 4; count of bases not matched to a gene: 15. For the CDR3, the DNA is TGTGCCAGCGATGAAGCCGGGACAGGGACTCCGAATCAGCCCCAGCATTTT. Translating it yields CASDEAGTGTPNQPQHF.

This chain connects TRBV5-1 to TRBJ2-5, with D unclear. This CDR3 has 13 amino acids. The ends were cut back, 4 bases at V and 4 bases at J, with 11 bases in the middle. Germline V lookup: CDR1 SGHRS, CDR2 YFSETQ. CDR3 protein: CASSPELLETQYF. As DNA, the CDR3 is TGCGCCAGCAGCCCCGAACTGCTAGAGACCCAGTACTTC.

A single count supports this clone. The V and J genes are TRBV6-5 and TRBJ1-2; no clear D. V was shortened by 7 bases and J by 0 bases, with 3 bases between the two germline ends. From germline, CDR1 is MNHEY and CDR2 SVGAGI. This CDR3 has 11 amino acids. The CDR3 loop is CASNTNYGYTF. Here the CDR3 DNA reads TGTGCCAGCAACACTAACTATGGCTACACCTTC.

The V call is TRBV11-2, the J call TRBJ2-4, with 9 bases fitting TRBD1. V dropped 0 bases and J dropped 0; count of bases not matched to a gene: 3. This CDR3 contains 17 residues. Germline V gene sequence: CDR1 SGHAT, CDR2 FQNNGV. CDR3 protein: CASSLDPGQGAKNIQYF. In DNA, the CDR3 is TGTGCCAGCAGCTTAGACCCGGGACAGGGAGCCAAAAACATTCAGTACTTC.

The chain recombines TRBV20-1 with TRBJ1-1, with D possibly being TRBD1 (6 bases). V lost 3 bases to trimming and J lost 11 bases, with 19 bases between them. The CDR3 length is 13 residues. CDR1 DFQATT and CDR2 SNEGSKA come from the germline V gene (reference sequence). CDR3 protein: CSASPTGWQLAFF. DNA of the CDR3: TGCAGTGCTAGTCCTACAGGGTGGCAGTTGGCTTTCTTT.

This chain uses TRBV18 with TRBJ2-5; D not certain. The V and J ends lost 2 bases and 5 bases respectively, with 6 bases between them. This CDR3 has 12 residues. Germline loops: CDR1 KGHSH, CDR2 LQKENI. The chain's CDR3 is CASSPARETQYF. The CDR3 DNA sequence: TGTGCCAGCTCACCAGCCCGGGAGACCCAGTACTTC.

DNA of the CDR3: TGTGCCAGCAGTGAGGGGGACAGGGGGCCTGGCTACACCTTC. Encoded protein: CASSEGDRGPGYTF. The chain links TRBV6-1 to TRBJ1-2, with 12 bases lining up with TRBD1. Looked up from germline, CDR1 is MNHNS and CDR2 is SASEGT. With V trimmed by 3 bases and J by 7 bases, 3 bases remained unmatched. The CDR3 contains 14 residues.

The rearrangement links TRBV19 to TRBJ1-1, with 10 nucleotides matching TRBD1. This CDR3 has 14 amino acids. V gave up 9 bases and J gave up 1 base; unmatched junction bases: 5. Looked up from germline, CDR1 is LNHDA and CDR2 is SQIVND (reference sequence). CDR3 coding DNA: TGTGCCAGCCGGGACAGGGGTTCGAACACTGAAGCTTTCTTT. Translating gives CASRDRGSNTEAFF.

The chain uses TRBV5-1 and TRBJ2-1, with 7 bases lining up with TRBD2. Trimming cost V 3 bases and J 6 bases; bases outside gene matches: 9. The CDR3 covers 15 residues. CDR1 and CDR2 from the germline V gene are SGHRS and YFSETQ. CDR3 region: CASSSSGTRRNEQFF. CDR3 DNA: TGCGCCAGCAGCTCGAGCGGGACGAGACGCAATGAGCAGTTCTTC.

The V gene is TRBV6-5, the J gene TRBJ2-6, with D unclear. Looked up from germline, CDR1 is MNHEY and CDR2 is SVGAGI. This CDR3 spans 14 amino acids. The V end lost 7 bases, the J end lost 4 bases, and 11 bases lay between the germline ends. CDR3 nucleotides: TGTGCCAGCACCCGAGCATCCGGGGCCAACGTCCTGACTTTC. It encodes CASTRASGANVLTF.

The genes are TRBV7-9 and TRBJ2-1; no clear D. The CDR3 runs 12 residues. CDR1 SEHNR and CDR2 FQNEAQ come from the germline V gene (reference sequence). V was cut by 2 bases and J by 8 bases, with 7 bases left in between. The DNA of the CDR3 is TGTGCCAGCAGCTTAATGGCCCATGAGCAGTTCTTC. Its translation is CASSLMAHEQFF.

This chain joins TRBV6-1 and TRBJ2-5, with D possibly being TRBD2 (7 bases). V was clipped by 1 base and J by 4 bases, with 13 bases between them. The CDR3 is 15 amino acids. The germline V gene has CDR1 MNHNS and CDR2 SASEGT. The CDR3 DNA is TGTGCCAGCAGTGAAGTCGGGGGGCGCTTAGAGACCCAGTACTTC. This codes for CASSEVGGRLETQYF.

V usage is TRBV19 and J usage is TRBJ2-1; D is uncertain. From germline, CDR1 is LNHDA and CDR2 SQIVND (reference sequence). Trimming removed 1 base at V and 5 bases at J, with 9 bases between. This CDR3 has 14 residues. The CDR3 DNA is TGTGCCAGTAGTATAGGGGCAGCCAACAATGAGCAGTTCTTC. This gives the protein CASSIGAANNEQFF.

This chain links TRBV7-8 with TRBJ1-5, with TRBD1 matching over 9 bases. Germline CDR1 SGHVS, CDR2 FQNEAQ. V lost 4 bases and J lost 5; bases outside the gene matches: 6. This CDR3 has 15 amino acids. CDR3 in amino acids: CASSSAGTGHQPQHF. Written as DNA, the CDR3 is TGTGCCAGCAGCTCTGCCGGGACAGGGCATCAGCCCCAGCATTTT.

J is TRBJ2-7 and V is TRBV28; possibly TRBD1 for D (6 bases). Germline V gene data show CDR1 as MDHEN and CDR2 as SYDVKM. Trimming took off 5 bases at V and 6 bases at J, with 11 bases between the two ends. The length of the CDR3 is 12 residues. The CDR3 DNA sequence: TGTGCCAGCAGTCAGGGGACACTCGAGCAGTACGTC. Translating it yields CASSQGTLEQYV.

The chain is built from TRBV7-9 and TRBJ2-1; the D gene is possibly TRBD2 (6 bases). V gave up 1 base and J gave up 8 bases, with 12 bases separating them. This CDR3 contains 14 residues. Germline CDR1 is SEHNR and CDR2 is FQNEAQ (reference sequence). CDR3 DNA sequence: TGTGCCAGCAGCTTAGGATACCCGGGGGATGAGCAGTTCTTC. It specifies CASSLGYPGDEQFF. The full variable domain, completed using reference TRBV7-9 and TRBJ2-1, is DTGVSQNPRHKITKRGQNVTFRCDPISEHNRLYWYRQTLGQGPEFLTYFQNEAQLEKSRLLSDRFSAERPKGSFSTLEIQRTEQGDSAMYLCASSLGYPGDEQFFGPGTRLTVL.